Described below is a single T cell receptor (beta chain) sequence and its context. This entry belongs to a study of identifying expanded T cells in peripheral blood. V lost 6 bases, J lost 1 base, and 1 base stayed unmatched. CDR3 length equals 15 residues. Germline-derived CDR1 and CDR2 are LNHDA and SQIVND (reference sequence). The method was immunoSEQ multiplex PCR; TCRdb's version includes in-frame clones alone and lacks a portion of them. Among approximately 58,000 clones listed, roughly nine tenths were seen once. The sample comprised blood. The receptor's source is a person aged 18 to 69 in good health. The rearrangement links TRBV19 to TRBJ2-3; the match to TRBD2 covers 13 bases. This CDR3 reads CASSGLAGGTDTQYF. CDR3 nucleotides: TGTGCCAGTAGCGGACTAGCGGGGGGCACAGATACGCAGTATTTT.